These 21 T cell receptor beta chains were sequenced from one sample in a study of CXCR4 blockade with PD-1 therapy in pancreatic cancer. Produced via immunoSEQ multiplex PCR; TCRdb's table is partial and in-frame only. The sample lists some 16,000 clones, over 60% occurring once. Sequenced sample: tumor tissue. Receptors originate from a human donor with pancreatic ductal adenocarcinoma.

The chain combines TRBV29-1 with TRBJ1-4; D is uncertain. With 5 bases removed from V and 5 bases from J, the gap between germline ends came to 12 bases. Germline V gives CDR1 SQVTM, CDR2 ANQGSEA. CDR3 size: 13 residues. In DNA form, the CDR3 reads TGCAGCGTTTACTCGTTCGGGAATGAAAAACTGTTTTTT. Translating gives CSVYSFGNEKLFF. Full variable domain (missing parts from reference TRBV29-1 and TRBJ1-4): SAVISQKPSRDICQRGTSLTIQCQVDSQVTMMFWYRQQPGQSLTLIATANQGSEATYESGFVIDKFPISRPNLTFSTLTVSNMSPEDSSIYLCSVYSFGNEKLFFGSGTQLSVL.

This clone appeared a few times. The chain has TRBV4-1 and TRBJ2-7; D gene ambiguous. Looked up from germline, CDR1 is MGHRA and CDR2 is YSYEKL. V was clipped by 1 base and J by 0 bases, with 13 bases between them. The CDR3 is 16 amino acids. For the CDR3, the DNA is TGCGCCAGCAGCCAAGGGGCAGACTCGAGCTCCTACGAGCAGTACTTC. It yields the protein CASSQGADSSSYEQYF.

In DNA form, the CDR3 reads TGTGCCAGCAGTTCCGATGTCAGAGGACCTCAAGAGACCCAGTACTTC. This sequence encodes CASSSDVRGPQETQYF. The V gene is TRBV6-8, the J gene TRBJ2-5, with D hard to call. CDR1 is MNHGY and CDR2 is SAAAGT in the germline V gene. The V gene lost 4 bases and the J gene lost 2 bases, with 17 bases spanning the gap. This CDR3 region has 16 residues.

The rearrangement joins TRBV18 to TRBJ2-1; D possibly corresponds to TRBD2 (5 bases). Germline assignment: CDR1 KGHSH and CDR2 LQKENI. The germline V and J ends were trimmed by 6 bases and 6 bases, with 12 bases remaining between them. This CDR3 has 13 amino acids. For the CDR3, the DNA is TGTGCCAGCTCCCCCTTACGGGGCAATGAGCAGTTCTTC. The encoded protein is CASSPLRGNEQFF.

This clone occurred a few times. This chain connects TRBV9 to TRBJ2-3; TRBD2 matches 11 bases. Germline CDR1 reads SGDLS; CDR2 reads YYNGEE. This CDR3 is 15 amino acids long. V lost 3 bases, J lost 4 bases, and 4 bases stayed unmatched. The CDR3 DNA reads TGTGCCAGCAGCGAACTAGCGGGAGTCTCAGATACGCAGTATTTT. As protein: CASSELAGVSDTQYF.

This clone was detected only once. The chain joins TRBV19 to TRBJ1-1, with D perhaps matching TRBD1 (5 bases). The CDR3 has 15 amino acids. The germline gives CDR1 LNHDA, CDR2 SQIVND (reference sequence). V was shortened by 2 bases and J by 3 bases, with 13 bases between the two germline ends. The CDR3 nucleotides read TGTGCCAGTAGTATATTAGGGGCGGGGGACACTGAAGCTTTCTTT. Its protein product is CASSILGAGDTEAFF.

The chain uses TRBV28 and TRBJ2-1; 8 nucleotides match TRBD2. The CDR3 covers 12 residues. Germline V CDR1 and CDR2: MDHEN, SYDVKM. V trimming: 6 bases; J trimming: 12 bases; junction bases outside the gene matches: 7. Written as DNA, the CDR3 is TGTGCCAGCAGCCCGGATGCGGGAGGGCAGTTCTTC. Its translation is CASSPDAGGQFF. The full variable domain, in which reference TRBV28 and TRBJ2-1 provide the parts outside the CDR3, is DVKVTQSSRYLVKRTGEKVFLECVQDMDHENMFWYRQDPGLGLRLIYFSYDVKMKEKGDIPEGYSVSREKKERFSLILESASTNQTSMYLCASSPDAGGQFFGPGTRLTVL.

This CDR3 is CASSFEAYHSYEQYF. Written as DNA, the CDR3 is TGCGCCAGCAGCTTTGAGGCGTACCACTCCTACGAGCAGTACTTC. J is TRBJ2-7 and V is TRBV5-1; D is uncertain. The CDR3 is made up of 15 amino acids. Germline CDR1 is SGHRS and CDR2 is YFSETQ. Trimming took 2 bases from V and 0 from J, leaving 12 bases between them. Supplemented by reference TRBV5-1 and TRBJ2-7, the full variable domain reads KAGVTQTPRYLIKTRGQQVTLSCSPISGHRSVSWYQQTPGQGLQFLFEYFSETQRNKGNFPGRFSGRQFSNSRSEMNVSTLELGDSALYLCASSFEAYHSYEQYFGPGTRLTVT.

The rearrangement joins TRBV25-1 to TRBJ1-2; 12 nucleotides agree with TRBD1. V gave up 7 bases and J gave up 7 bases; unmatched junction bases: 10. The CDR3 is 15 amino acids. Germline CDR1 reads MGHDK; CDR2 reads SYGVNS. For the CDR3, the DNA is TGTGCCAGCAACCCATCGGGACAGGGGGCGGTTGGCTACACCTTC. Translating it yields CASNPSGQGAVGYTF.

The chain joins TRBV28 to TRBJ2-7; TRBD2 aligns across 11 bases. Trimming took 5 bases from V and 2 from J; bases not matched to a gene: 5. The CDR3 covers 15 residues. Per the germline V gene, CDR1 is MDHEN and CDR2 is SYDVKM. CDR3 amino acids: CASSLPGLAAYEQYF. The CDR3 nucleotides read TGTGCCAGCAGTCTCCCGGGACTAGCGGCCTACGAGCAGTACTTC.

J is TRBJ1-1 and V is TRBV28; D uncertain. Between the trimmed V and J ends, which lost 6 bases and 0 bases, there was a span of 14 bases. The CDR3 spans 15 residues. Germline loops: CDR1 MDHEN, CDR2 SYDVKM. CDR3 in DNA: TGTGCCAGCAGCCGCTGGAGTACCATGAACACTGAAGCTTTCTTT. Its protein is CASSRWSTMNTEAFF.

V gene TRBV5-1 combines with J gene TRBJ2-2, with 12 bases aligning to TRBD1. Germline CDR1 SGHRS, CDR2 YFSETQ. The CDR3 length is 16 residues. With V trimmed by 7 bases and J by 2 bases, 6 bases remained unmatched. The CDR3 DNA sequence: TGCGCCAGCCTGTCCGGGACAGGGGGCAACACCGGGGAGCTGTTTTTT. Translation gives CASLSGTGGNTGELFF.

This clone has just a few counts. The V gene is TRBV11-3, the J gene TRBJ1-4; unclear D gene. CDR1 is SGHNT, CDR2 YENEEA, per germline. CDR3 length: 14 residues. Deletions cut 8 bases from V and 1 base from J, with 11 bases between. CDR3: CASDPRLTNEKLFF. CDR3 sequence (DNA): TGTGCCAGCGACCCCAGATTAACTAATGAAAAACTGTTTTTT.

The chain employs TRBV9 and TRBJ2-3; TRBD1 matches 8 bases. The junction had 0 bases not matched to a gene; V was cut back by 3 bases and J by 6 bases. CDR3 size: 12 residues. From germline, CDR1 is SGDLS and CDR2 YYNGEE. CDR3 sequence: CASSGQGDTQYF. Written as DNA, the CDR3 is TGTGCCAGCAGCGGACAGGGGGATACGCAGTATTTT.

The CDR3, as DNA: TGTGCCAGCAGCCCGGGACTAGCGAGGACCGGGGAGCTGTTTTTT. Its protein is CASSPGLARTGELFF. The chain carries TRBV11-3 and TRBJ2-2, with 10 bases identical to TRBD2. V dropped 5 bases and J dropped 5; count of bases not matched to a gene: 5. Germline CDR1 and CDR2: SGHNT and YENEEA. CDR3 length equals 15 residues. The entire variable domain, with the rest obtained from reference TRBV11-3 and TRBJ2-2, is as follows: EAGVVQSPRYKIIEKKQPVAFWCNPISGHNTLYWYLQNLGQGPELLIRYENEEAVDDSQLPKDRFSAERLKGVDSTLKIQPAELGDSAVYLCASSPGLARTGELFFGEGSRLTVL.

The chain recombines TRBV19 with TRBJ1-2; TRBD1 matches 7 bases. CDR1 and CDR2 (germline): LNHDA, SQIVND (reference sequence). The trim removed 5 bases at V and 7 bases at J, leaving 10 bases unmatched. The CDR3 spans 14 residues. The CDR3 sequence: CASSPQTGLGGYTF. Written as DNA, the CDR3 is TGTGCCAGTAGTCCCCAGACAGGGCTGGGTGGCTACACCTTC.

This clone was detected only once. The chain employs TRBV15 and TRBJ2-5; tentative D call: TRBD1 (7 bases). This CDR3 spans 15 amino acids. CDR1 is LNHNV and CDR2 is YYDKDF in the germline V gene (reference sequence). The V and J ends lost 1 base and 4 bases respectively, with 13 bases between them. The CDR3 DNA reads as TGTGCCACCAGCAGAGCGCCCCAGGGGGGAGAGACCCAGTACTTC. This gives the protein CATSRAPQGGETQYF.

This sequence joins TRBV19 and TRBJ1-1; no clear D. Germline V gene data show CDR1 as LNHDA and CDR2 as SQIVND (reference sequence). Trimming shortened V by 4 bases and J by 0 bases, and 6 bases separated the two germline ends. This CDR3 is 13 amino acids long. The CDR3 region has the DNA TGTGCCAGTAGTACGGACGTGAACACTGAAGCTTTCTTT. Its translation is CASSTDVNTEAFF.

In its sample, this clone was seen a few times. This CDR3 reads CASSGTTNEKLFF. The CDR3 region has the DNA TGTGCCAGTTCAGGGACAACTAATGAAAAACTGTTTTTT. The chain couples TRBV10-3 to TRBJ1-4, with D perhaps TRBD1 (5 bases). V was pared by 10 bases and J by 0 bases, with 9 bases between. The CDR3 has 13 residues. Germline V lookup: CDR1 ENHRY, CDR2 SYGVKD.

This clone came up a few times. The chain recombines TRBV9 with TRBJ1-1; possibly TRBD1 for D (6 bases). The germline V gene encodes CDR1 SGDLS and CDR2 YYNGEE. The CDR3 covers 13 residues. V was pared by 3 bases and J by 6 bases, with 12 bases between. CDR3 region: CASSGRGVPEAFF. Here the CDR3 DNA reads TGTGCCAGCAGCGGCAGGGGTGTGCCTGAAGCTTTCTTT.

V is TRBV5-1 and J is TRBJ2-7; TRBD2 matches 14 bases. The length of the CDR3 is 19 residues. Per germline, CDR1 SGHRS and CDR2 YFSETQ. The junction had 8 bases not matched to a gene; V was cut back by 0 bases and J by 0 bases. CDR3: CASSLAGLAGGRSSYEQYF. Written as DNA, the CDR3 is TGCGCCAGCAGCTTGGCTGGACTAGCGGGGGGTCGGAGCTCCTACGAGCAGTACTTC.